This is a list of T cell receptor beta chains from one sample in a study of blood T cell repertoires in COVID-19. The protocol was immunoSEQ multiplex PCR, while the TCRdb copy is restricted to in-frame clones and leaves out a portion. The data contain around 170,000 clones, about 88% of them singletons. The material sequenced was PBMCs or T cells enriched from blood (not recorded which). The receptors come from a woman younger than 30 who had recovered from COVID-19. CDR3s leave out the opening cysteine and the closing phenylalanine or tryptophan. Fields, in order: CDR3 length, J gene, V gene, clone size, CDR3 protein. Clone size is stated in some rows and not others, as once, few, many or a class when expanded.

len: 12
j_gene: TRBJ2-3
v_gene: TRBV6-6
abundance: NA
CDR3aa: ASSYGREGDTQY

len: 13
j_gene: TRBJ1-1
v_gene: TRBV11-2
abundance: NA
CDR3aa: ASSPGQPLNTEAF

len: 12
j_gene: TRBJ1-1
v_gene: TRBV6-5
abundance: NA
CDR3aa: ASSQGGAMWEAF

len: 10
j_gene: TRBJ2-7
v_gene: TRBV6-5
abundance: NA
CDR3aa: ASSRTSYEQY

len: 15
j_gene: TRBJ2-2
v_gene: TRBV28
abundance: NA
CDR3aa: ASSLRLAGEHTGELF

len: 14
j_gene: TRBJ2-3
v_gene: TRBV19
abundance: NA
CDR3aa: ASSIMGGGTTDTQY

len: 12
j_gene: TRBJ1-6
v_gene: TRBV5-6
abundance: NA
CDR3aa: ASSLDRYNSPLH

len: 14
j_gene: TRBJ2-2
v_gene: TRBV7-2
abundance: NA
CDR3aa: ASSQGLAGDTGELF

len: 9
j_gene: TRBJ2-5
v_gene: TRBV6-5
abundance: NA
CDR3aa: ALGQGGTQY

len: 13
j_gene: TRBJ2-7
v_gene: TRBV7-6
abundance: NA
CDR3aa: ASSLTDWLRHEQY

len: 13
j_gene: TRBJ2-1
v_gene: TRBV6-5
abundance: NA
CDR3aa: ASIWETGGYNEQF

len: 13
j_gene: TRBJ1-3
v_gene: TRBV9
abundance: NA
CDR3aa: ASSPIGSSGNTIY

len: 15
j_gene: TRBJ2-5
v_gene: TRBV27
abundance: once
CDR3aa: ASSLQGGTMPQDTQY

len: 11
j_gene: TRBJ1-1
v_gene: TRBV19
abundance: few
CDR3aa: ATAYGLNTEAF

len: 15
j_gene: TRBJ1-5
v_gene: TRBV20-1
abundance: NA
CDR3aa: SASLGTDLVGGQPQH

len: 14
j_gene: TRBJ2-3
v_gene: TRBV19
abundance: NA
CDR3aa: ASSSPVRAVADTQY

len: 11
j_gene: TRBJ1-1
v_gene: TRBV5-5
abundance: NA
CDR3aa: ASSFGTASEAF

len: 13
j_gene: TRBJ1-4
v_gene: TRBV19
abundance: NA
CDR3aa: ASSSTGAPNEKLF

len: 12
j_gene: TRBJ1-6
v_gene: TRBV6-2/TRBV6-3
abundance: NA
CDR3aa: ASSQTGESSPLH

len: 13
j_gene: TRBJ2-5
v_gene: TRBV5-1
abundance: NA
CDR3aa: ASSSGLAPKETQY

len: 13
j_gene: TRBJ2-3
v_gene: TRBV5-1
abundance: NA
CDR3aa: ASSLERTYTDTQY

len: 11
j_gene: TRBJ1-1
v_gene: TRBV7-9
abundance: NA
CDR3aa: ASRRGLTTEAF

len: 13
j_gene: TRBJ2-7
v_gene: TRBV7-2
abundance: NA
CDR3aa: ASSRRLPMAYEQY

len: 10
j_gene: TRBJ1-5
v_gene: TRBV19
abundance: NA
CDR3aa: ASSGGDQPQH

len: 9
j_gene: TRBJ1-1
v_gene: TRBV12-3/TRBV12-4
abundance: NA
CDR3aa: ASSFGGEAF

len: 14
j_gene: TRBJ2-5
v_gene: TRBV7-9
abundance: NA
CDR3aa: ASRPSWSGDLETQY

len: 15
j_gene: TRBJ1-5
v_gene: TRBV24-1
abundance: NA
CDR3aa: ATSDPRQGASNQPQH

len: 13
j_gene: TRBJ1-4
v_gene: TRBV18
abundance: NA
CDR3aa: ASSPPMGHLEKLF

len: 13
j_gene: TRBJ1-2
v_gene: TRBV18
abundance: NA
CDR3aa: ASSPRTGENYGYT

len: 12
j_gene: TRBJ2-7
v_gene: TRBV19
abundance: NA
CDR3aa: ATKQSEGGYEQY

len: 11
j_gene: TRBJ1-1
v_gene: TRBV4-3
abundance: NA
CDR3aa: ASSQGRRTEAF

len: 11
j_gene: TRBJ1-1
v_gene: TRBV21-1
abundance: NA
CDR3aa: ASSKVAPGRAF

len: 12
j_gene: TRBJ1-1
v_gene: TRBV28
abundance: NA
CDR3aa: ASSLTITATEAF

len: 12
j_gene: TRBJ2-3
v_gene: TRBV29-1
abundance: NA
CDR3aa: SVGEAGGTDTQY

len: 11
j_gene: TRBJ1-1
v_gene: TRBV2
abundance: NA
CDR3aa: ASSPGGNTEAF

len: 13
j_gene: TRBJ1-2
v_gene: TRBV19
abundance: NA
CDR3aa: ASTGDRPLYYGYT

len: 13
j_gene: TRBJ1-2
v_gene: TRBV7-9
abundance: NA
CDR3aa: ASSPSEGGGYGYT

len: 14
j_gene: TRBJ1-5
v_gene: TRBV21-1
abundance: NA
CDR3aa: ASSKRGRQTNQPQH

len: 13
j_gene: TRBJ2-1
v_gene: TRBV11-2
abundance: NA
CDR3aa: ASADVRLSYNEQF

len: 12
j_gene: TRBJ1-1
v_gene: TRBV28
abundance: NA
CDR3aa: ASSRGLTNTEAF

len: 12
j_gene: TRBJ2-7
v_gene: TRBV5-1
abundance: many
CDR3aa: ASNAGGPSDEQY

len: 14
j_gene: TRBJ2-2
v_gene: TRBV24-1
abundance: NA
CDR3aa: ATSRRFAGTTGELF

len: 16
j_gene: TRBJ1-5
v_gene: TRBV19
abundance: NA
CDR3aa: ASSIDLRLAGNNQPQH

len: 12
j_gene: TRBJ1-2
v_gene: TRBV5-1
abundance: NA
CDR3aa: ASSLATAGRGYT

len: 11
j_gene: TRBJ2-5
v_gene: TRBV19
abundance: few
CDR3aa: ASTEGAGETQY

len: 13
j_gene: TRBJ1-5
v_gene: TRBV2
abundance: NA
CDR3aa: ASSEGQVGNQPQH

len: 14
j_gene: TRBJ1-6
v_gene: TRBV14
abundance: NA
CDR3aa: ASSLDSGGQNSPLH

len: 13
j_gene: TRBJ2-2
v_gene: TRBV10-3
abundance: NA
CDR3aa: AIRGQGMGTGELF

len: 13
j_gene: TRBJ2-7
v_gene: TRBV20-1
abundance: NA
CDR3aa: SVSILAGPAYEQY

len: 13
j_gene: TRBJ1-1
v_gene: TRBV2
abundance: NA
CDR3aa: ASKVQGKGNTEAF

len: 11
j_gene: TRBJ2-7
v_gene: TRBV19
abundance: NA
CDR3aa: ASSIAGGYEQY